Below, 16 T cell receptor beta chains from the same sample are listed, as sequenced in a study of T cells in localized non-small cell lung cancer. Here immunoSEQ multiplex PCR was the method, and the copy in TCRdb shows in-frame clones only, minus some. The sample yields 39,000 or so clones, around 83% seen once. Sequences were derived from PBMCs, sampled before any cancer treatment. These receptor sequences come from a man between 40 and 75 years old with stage II lung adenocarcinoma.

The CDR3 sequence: CASSESITGGAQETQYF. The CDR3 nucleotides read TGTGCCAGCAGTGAATCGATTACCGGTGGGGCCCAAGAGACCCAGTACTTC. This rearrangement joins TRBV25-1 to TRBJ2-5, with D possibly TRBD1 on 5 matching bases. Trimming shortened V by 1 base and J by 1 base, and 16 bases separated the two germline ends. CDR1 MGHDK and CDR2 SYGVNS come from the germline V gene. There are 17 residues in the CDR3.

This clone was found a few times. The genes are TRBV9 and TRBJ2-5; D unclear. Trimming removed 5 bases from V and 5 bases from J, with 10 bases in between. Germline V gene lookup returns CDR1 SGDLS and CDR2 YYNGEE. The CDR3 is 12 residues long. DNA of the CDR3: TGTGCCAGCAGTCGTAGTTTGGAGACCCAGTACTTC. It is translated as CASSRSLETQYF.

This clone was seen only once. V gene TRBV4-1 combines with J gene TRBJ2-3; 13 bases agree with TRBD2. CDR3 length: 15 amino acids. V lost 8 bases and J lost 3; bases outside the gene matches: 5. CDR1 MGHRA and CDR2 YSYEKL come from the germline V gene. CDR3 loop: CASGTSGDQTDTQYF. In DNA form, the CDR3 reads TGCGCCAGCGGGACTAGCGGGGACCAAACAGATACGCAGTATTTT.

This chain connects TRBV29-1 to TRBJ2-2; the match to TRBD1 covers 9 bases. Looked up from germline, CDR1 is SQVTM and CDR2 is ANQGSEA. The CDR3 has 14 amino acids. Trimming at V came to 6 bases and at J to 6 bases, leaving 8 bases not matched to a gene. Here the CDR3 DNA reads TGCAGCGTGGGGACACAGGGGGCTGCCGGGGAGCTGTTTTTT. Its translation is CSVGTQGAAGELFF.

V usage is TRBV11-2 and J usage is TRBJ2-1; 8 positions agree with TRBD1. The V gene end was trimmed by 2 bases and the J gene end by 9 bases; junction bases not matched to a gene: 15. CDR1 and CDR2 from the germline V gene are SGHAT and FQNNGV. This CDR3 comprises 17 residues. The CDR3 nucleotides read TGTGCCAGCAGCTTATCAGCCGGGACAGGACGAACGGGTGAGCAGTTCTTC. Protein: CASSLSAGTGRTGEQFF. The whole variable domain, filled in from reference TRBV11-2 and TRBJ2-1, reads EAGVAQSPRYKIIEKRQSVAFWCNPISGHATLYWYQQILGQGPKLLIQFQNNGVVDDSQLPKDRFSAERLKGVDSTLKIQPAKLEDSAVYLCASSLSAGTGRTGEQFFGPGTRLTVL.

The chain combines TRBV7-2 with TRBJ2-7; D gene ambiguous. CDR1 is SGHTA, CDR2 FQGNSA, per germline. Trimming took off 8 bases at V and 4 bases at J, with 18 bases between the two ends. The CDR3 extends over 14 amino acids. CDR3 protein: CASGRPGPPYEQYF. The CDR3 nucleotides read TGTGCCAGCGGACGACCCGGGCCTCCTTACGAGCAGTACTTC.

CDR3 residues: CASFGHPNTEAFF. CDR3 bases: TGTGCCAGCTTTGGACATCCGAACACTGAAGCTTTCTTT. The rearrangement uses TRBV6-6 and TRBJ1-1; D may be TRBD1 (5 bases). Germline V gene sequence: CDR1 MNHNY, CDR2 SVGAGI (reference sequence). The CDR3 totals 13 residues. Trimming cost V 8 bases and J 1 base, with 11 bases left between them.

The chain employs TRBV5-1 and TRBJ2-7, with no clear D. CDR3 length equals 15 residues. Trimming cost V 0 bases and J 5 bases, with 15 bases left between them. Germline V gives CDR1 SGHRS, CDR2 YFSETQ. The chain's CDR3 is CASSLESRPPDEQYF. The CDR3 DNA reads as TGCGCCAGCAGCTTGGAATCTCGACCCCCCGACGAGCAGTACTTC. Using reference TRBV5-1 and TRBJ2-7 for the parts outside the CDR3, the full variable domain is KAGVTQTPRYLIKTRGQQVTLSCSPISGHRSVSWYQQTPGQGLQFLFEYFSETQRNKGNFPGRFSGRQFSNSRSEMNVSTLELGDSALYLCASSLESRPPDEQYFGPGTRLTVT.

The gene calls are TRBV5-1 and TRBJ2-3; D gene unclear. This CDR3 contains 15 residues. Trimming shortened V by 0 bases and J by 3 bases, and 11 bases separated the two germline ends. The germline V gene encodes CDR1 SGHRS and CDR2 YFSETQ. CDR3 DNA sequence: TGCGCCAGCAGCTTGGCCTCCGCCCGGACAGATACGCAGTATTTT. Its translation: CASSLASARTDTQYF. The full variable domain, rest sourced from reference TRBV5-1 and TRBJ2-3, is KAGVTQTPRYLIKTRGQQVTLSCSPISGHRSVSWYQQTPGQGLQFLFEYFSETQRNKGNFPGRFSGRQFSNSRSEMNVSTLELGDSALYLCASSLASARTDTQYFGPGTRLTVL.

The genes are TRBV6-1 and TRBJ2-1; 13 nucleotides match TRBD2. J gave up 10 bases and V 8 bases, and 8 bases lay outside the gene matches. CDR3 size: 14 residues. Germline V gene lookup returns CDR1 MNHNS and CDR2 SASEGT. CDR3 DNA: TGTGCCAGCCTACCCGGGACTAGCGGGGCCGAGCAGTTCTTC. Residues: CASLPGTSGAEQFF.

The V gene is TRBV6-5, the J gene TRBJ2-2; D unresolved. This CDR3 region has 12 residues. V was shortened by 2 bases and J by 7 bases, with 5 bases between the two germline ends. The germline V gene encodes CDR1 MNHEY and CDR2 SVGAGI. CDR3 loop: CASSYVFGELFF. The DNA of the CDR3 is TGTGCCAGCAGTTACGTGTTCGGGGAGCTGTTTTTT.

V is TRBV11-2 and J is TRBJ2-2, with 7 bases fitting TRBD2. J lost 3 bases, V lost 3 bases, and 4 bases had no gene match. The CDR3 extends over 15 amino acids. Germline V gene data show CDR1 as SGHAT and CDR2 as FQNNGV. The CDR3 region has the DNA TGTGCCAGCAGCTTGCGGGAGCTTGACACCGGGGAGCTGTTTTTT. Its protein is CASSLRELDTGELFF.

This clone was detected once. V usage is TRBV2 and J usage is TRBJ2-7; 8 bases align to TRBD1. Trimming cost V 0 bases and J 5 bases; bases outside gene matches: 9. CDR3 size: 16 residues. The V gene's germline CDR1 is SNHLY and CDR2 FYNNEI. The CDR3 DNA is TGTGCCAGCAGTGAAGCATGGGACAGGCCCTTAAACGAGCAGTACTTC. Translating gives CASSEAWDRPLNEQYF.

J is TRBJ2-1 and V is TRBV2; D perhaps matches TRBD2 (6 bases). The germline gives CDR1 SNHLY, CDR2 FYNNEI. The CDR3 consists of 13 residues. The CDR3 sequence is CAWRGSSYNEQFF. CDR3 DNA: TGTGCTTGGCGGGGTAGCTCCTACAATGAGCAGTTCTTC.

This rearrangement joins TRBV5-8 to TRBJ2-3, with TRBD1 identical over 7 bases. This CDR3 is built from 16 residues. V dropped 2 bases and J dropped 2; count of bases not matched to a gene: 8. From germline, CDR1 is SGHTS and CDR2 YDEGEE. The CDR3 sequence: CASSLGTALNTDTQYF. For the CDR3, the DNA is TGTGCCAGCAGCTTAGGGACAGCTTTAAACACAGATACGCAGTATTTT.

This rearrangement joins TRBV7-9 to TRBJ1-1, with D perhaps matching TRBD1 (5 bases). Trimming removed 3 bases from V and 1 base from J, with 15 bases in between. Per the germline V gene, CDR1 is SEHNR and CDR2 is FQNEAQ (reference sequence). The CDR3 covers 16 residues. CDR3 DNA sequence: TGTGCCAGCAGCTTCGGGGGAGTGGGAGGGAACACTGAAGCTTTCTTT. It translates to CASSFGGVGGNTEAFF.